This TCR beta chain was documented in a study of cytomegalovirus exposure and HLA in healthy donors. On the study more broadly: In an earlier analysis, approximately 120 million unique TCR beta sequences were found from 150 million to 200 million T cells. The study's findings and limits: According to a later analysis, donors in an Asian-associated ancestry cluster reportedly had fewer N-insertions than the roughly 720-donor mean.

Points on this clone: The antigen remains undetermined.

The PCR was carried out with 60 Vbeta primers and 13 Jbeta primers. TCRdb's copy holds only in-frame clones and misses some; the assay was immunoSEQ multiplex PCR. Its table records roughly 120,000 clones. The V gene lost 9 bases and the J gene lost 0 bases, with 12 bases spanning the gap. CDR1 is ENHRY, CDR2 SYGVKD, per germline. CDR3 length equals 14 residues. Sequencing was done on a sample of PBMCs. This chain joins TRBV10-3 and TRBJ1-5; D unresolved. The receptor comes from a man in his forties in good health and CMV-seronegative. The CDR3 reads CAITSEYSNQPQHF. In DNA, the CDR3 is TGTGCCATAACGAGTGAGTATAGCAATCAGCCCCAGCATTTT.